This TCR beta chain was sequenced during a study of cytomegalovirus exposure and HLA in healthy donors. Study-level findings and limits: 87-base-pair reads could not separate some V segments, including TRBV6-2 and TRBV6-3.

J lost 7 bases, V lost 2 bases, and 7 bases had no gene match. Per the germline V gene, CDR1 is GTSNPN and CDR2 is SVGIG (reference sequence). The CDR3 is 15 amino acids. In regard to this clone: Its specificity is unknown.

60 Vbeta and 13 Jbeta primers were used in PCR. Measured with immunoSEQ multiplex PCR; TCRdb has only the in-frame clones, and not every one. The sample records some 120,000 clones, about 66% being singletons. The sequence was obtained from a young man in good health and CMV-seropositive. The chain joins TRBV30 to TRBJ2-4, with TRBD1 matching over 11 bases. Material for sequencing was PBMCs. The chain's CDR3 is CAWSPKGQGGNIQYF. The DNA for the CDR3 is TGTGCCTGGAGTCCCAAGGGACAGGGGGGGAACATTCAGTACTTC. Full variable domain (rest looked up from reference TRBV30 and TRBJ2-4): SQTIHQWPATLVQPVGSPLSLECTVEGTSNPNLYWYRQAAGRGLQLLFYSVGIGQISSEVPQNLSASRPQDRQFILSSKKLLLSDSGFYLCAWSPKGQGGNIQYFGAGTRLSVL.